This T cell receptor (beta chain) appears in the sequencing data of a study of shared clonotypes between healthy human individuals. Study-wide context: Three plates each covered CD4 naive and memory; CD8 naive two, CD8 memory one. General observations from the study: Researchers sampled blood only, noting tissue repertoires likely differ.

Clones were sequenced by immunoSEQ multiplex PCR, and TCRdb holds only the in-frame ones, with some missing. Of under 300,000 clones listed, just over 65% were seen once; the top ten hold approximately 10%. Germline assignment: CDR1 MNHNY and CDR2 SVGAGI (reference sequence). V lost 2 bases and J lost 1, with 9 bases in between. The CDR3 runs to 14 residues. Comment on this clone: The antigen remains undetermined.

This receptor was taken from a man younger than 45 in good health. This chain uses TRBV6-6 with TRBJ2-7; the D gene is possibly TRBD1 (6 bases). The sequenced sample was memory CD4+ T cells sorted from blood. The subset is: CD45RA-negative fraction. The CDR3 spells CASSYGGQSYEQYF. The CDR3 bases are TGTGCCAGCAGTTACGGGGGACAATCCTACGAGCAGTACTTC.